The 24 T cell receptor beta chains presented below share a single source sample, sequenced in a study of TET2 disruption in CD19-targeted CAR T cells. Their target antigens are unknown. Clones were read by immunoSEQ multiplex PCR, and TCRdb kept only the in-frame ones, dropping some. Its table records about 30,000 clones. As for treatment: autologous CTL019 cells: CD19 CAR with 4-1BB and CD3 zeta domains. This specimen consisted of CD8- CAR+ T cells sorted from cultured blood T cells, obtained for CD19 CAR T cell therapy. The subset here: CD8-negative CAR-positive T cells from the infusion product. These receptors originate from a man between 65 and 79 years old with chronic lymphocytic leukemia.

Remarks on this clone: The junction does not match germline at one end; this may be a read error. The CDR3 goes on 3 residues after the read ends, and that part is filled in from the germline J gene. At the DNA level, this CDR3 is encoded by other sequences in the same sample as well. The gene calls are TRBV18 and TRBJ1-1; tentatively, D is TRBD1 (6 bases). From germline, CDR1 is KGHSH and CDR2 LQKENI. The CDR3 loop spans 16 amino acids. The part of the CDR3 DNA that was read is TGTGCCAGCTCGCCACCGGACGGGGACATGAACACTGAA. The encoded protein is CASSPPDGDMNTE. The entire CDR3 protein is CASSPPDGDMNTEAFF.

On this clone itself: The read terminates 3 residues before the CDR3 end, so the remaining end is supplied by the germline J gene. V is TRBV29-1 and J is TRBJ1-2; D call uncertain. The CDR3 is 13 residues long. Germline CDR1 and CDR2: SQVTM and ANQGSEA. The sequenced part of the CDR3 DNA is TGCAGCGTTGAAGATCGCGGAAGAGATACC. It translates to CSVEDRGRDT. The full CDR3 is CSVEDRGRDTYTF.

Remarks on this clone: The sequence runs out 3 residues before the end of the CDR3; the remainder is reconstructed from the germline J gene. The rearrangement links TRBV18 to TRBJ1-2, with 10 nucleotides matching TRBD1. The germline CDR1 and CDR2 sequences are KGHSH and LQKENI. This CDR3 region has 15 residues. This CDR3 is CASSPGTGVENDYTF. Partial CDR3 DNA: TGTGCCAGCTCACCAGGGACAGGGGTAGAAAATGAC.

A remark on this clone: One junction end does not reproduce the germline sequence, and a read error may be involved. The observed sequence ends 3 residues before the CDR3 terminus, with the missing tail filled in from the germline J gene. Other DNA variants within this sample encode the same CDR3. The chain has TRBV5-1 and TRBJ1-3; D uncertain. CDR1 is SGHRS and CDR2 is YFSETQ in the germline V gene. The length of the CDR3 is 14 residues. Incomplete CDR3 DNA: TGCGCCAGCAGCTTGGGGGCGATAGGAAACACT. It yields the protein CASSLGAIGNT. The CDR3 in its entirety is CASSLGAIGNTIYF.

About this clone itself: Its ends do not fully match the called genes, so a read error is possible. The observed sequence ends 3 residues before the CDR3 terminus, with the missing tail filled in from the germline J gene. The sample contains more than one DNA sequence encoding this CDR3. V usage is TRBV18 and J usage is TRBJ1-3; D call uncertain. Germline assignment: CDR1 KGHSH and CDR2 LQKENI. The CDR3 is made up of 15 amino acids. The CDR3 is CASSQEAAPGNTIYF. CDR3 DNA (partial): TGTGCCAGCTCACAGGAGGCGGCGCCTGGAAACACT. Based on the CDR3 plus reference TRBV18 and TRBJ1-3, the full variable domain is NAGVMQNPRHLVRRRGQEARLRCSPMKGHSHVYWYRQLPEEGLKFMVYLQKENIIDESGMPKERFSAEFPKEGPSILRIQQVVRGDSAAYFCASSQEAAPGNTIYFGEGSWLTVV.

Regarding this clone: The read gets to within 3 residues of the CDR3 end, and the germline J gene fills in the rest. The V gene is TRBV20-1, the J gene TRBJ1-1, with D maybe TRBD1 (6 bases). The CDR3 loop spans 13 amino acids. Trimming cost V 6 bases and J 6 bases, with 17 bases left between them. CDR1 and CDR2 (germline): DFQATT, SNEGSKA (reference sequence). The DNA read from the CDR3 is TGCAGTGCCAGCGGGGGGCGAAGGGCTGAA. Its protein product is CSASGGRRAE. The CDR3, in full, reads CSASGGRRAEAFF.

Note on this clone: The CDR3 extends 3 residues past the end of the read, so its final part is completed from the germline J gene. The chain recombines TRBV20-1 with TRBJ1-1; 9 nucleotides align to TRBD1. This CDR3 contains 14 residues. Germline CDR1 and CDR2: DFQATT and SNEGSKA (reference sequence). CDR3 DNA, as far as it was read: TGCAGTGCTAGACCACAAACAGGGGGCTGGGGA. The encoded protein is CSARPQTGGWG. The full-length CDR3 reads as CSARPQTGGWGAFF.

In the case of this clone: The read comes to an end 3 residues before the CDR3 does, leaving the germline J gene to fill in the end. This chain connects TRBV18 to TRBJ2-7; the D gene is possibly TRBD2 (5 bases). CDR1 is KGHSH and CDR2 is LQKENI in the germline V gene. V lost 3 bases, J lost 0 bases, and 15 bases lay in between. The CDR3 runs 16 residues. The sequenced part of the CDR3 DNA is TGTGCCAGCTCACCCACCGGAACGGGGAACTCCTACGAG. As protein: CASSPTGTGNSYE. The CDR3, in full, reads CASSPTGTGNSYEQYF.

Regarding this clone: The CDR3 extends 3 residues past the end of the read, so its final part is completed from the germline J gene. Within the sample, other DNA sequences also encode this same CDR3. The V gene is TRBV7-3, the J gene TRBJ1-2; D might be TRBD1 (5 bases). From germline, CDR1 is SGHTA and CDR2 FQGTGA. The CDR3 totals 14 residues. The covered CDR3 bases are TGTGCCAGCAGCCCAAACTCGGGGACTTCAGGC. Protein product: CASSPNSGTSG. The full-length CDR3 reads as CASSPNSGTSGYTF.

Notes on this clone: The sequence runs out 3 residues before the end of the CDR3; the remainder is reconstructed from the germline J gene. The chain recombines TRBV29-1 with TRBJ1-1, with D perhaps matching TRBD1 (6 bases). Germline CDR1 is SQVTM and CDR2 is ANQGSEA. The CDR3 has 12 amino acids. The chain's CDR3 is CSAYRESDTAFF. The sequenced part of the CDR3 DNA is TGCAGCGCATACAGGGAATCAGATACG.

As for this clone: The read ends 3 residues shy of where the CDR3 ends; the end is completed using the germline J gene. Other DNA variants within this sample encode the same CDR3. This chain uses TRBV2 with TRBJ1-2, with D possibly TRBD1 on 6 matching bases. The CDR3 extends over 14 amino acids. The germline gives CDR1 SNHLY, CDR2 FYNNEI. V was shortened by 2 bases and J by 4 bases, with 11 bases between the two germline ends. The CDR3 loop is CASSENRVTYGYTF. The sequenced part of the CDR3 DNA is TGTGCCAGCAGTGAAAACAGGGTTACCTATGGC.

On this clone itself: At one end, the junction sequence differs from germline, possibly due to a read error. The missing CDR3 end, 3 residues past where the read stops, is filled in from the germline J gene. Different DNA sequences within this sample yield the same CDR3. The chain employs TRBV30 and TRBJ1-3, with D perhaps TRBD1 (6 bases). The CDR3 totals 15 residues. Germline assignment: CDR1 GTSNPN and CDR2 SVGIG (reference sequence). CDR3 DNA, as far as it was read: TGTGCCTGGAGTGTATCCGGTTCGACAGGAAACACT. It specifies CAWSVSGSTGNT. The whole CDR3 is CAWSVSGSTGNTIYF.

The CDR3 bases that were read are TGTGCCAGCAGTTCGGGACAGGGTAGGACT. Translation gives CASSSGQGRT. The full CDR3 is CASSSGQGRTQYF. The V and J genes are TRBV12-3 or TRBV12-4 and TRBJ2-4; 9 bases fit TRBD1. The read gets to within 3 residues of the CDR3 end, and the germline J gene fills in the rest. This CDR3 spans 13 amino acids.

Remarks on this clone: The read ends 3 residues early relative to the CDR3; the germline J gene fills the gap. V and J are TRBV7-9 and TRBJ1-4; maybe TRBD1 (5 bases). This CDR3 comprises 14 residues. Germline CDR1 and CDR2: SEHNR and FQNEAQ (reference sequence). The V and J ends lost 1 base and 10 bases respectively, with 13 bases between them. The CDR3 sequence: CASSLVTEPGKLFF. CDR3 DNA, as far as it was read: TGTGCCAGCAGCTTAGTGACAGAGCCCGGAAAA.

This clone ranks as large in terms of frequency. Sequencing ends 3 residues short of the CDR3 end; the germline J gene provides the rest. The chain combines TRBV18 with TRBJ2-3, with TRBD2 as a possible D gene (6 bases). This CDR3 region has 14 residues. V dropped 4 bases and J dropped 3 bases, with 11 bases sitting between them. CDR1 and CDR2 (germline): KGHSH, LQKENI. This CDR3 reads CASSLGAGTDTQYF. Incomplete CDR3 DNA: TGTGCCAGCTCACTCGGGGCGGGGACAGATACG. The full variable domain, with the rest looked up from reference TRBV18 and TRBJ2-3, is NAGVMQNPRHLVRRRGQEARLRCSPMKGHSHVYWYRQLPEEGLKFMVYLQKENIIDESGMPKERFSAEFPKEGPSILRIQQVVRGDSAAYFCASSLGAGTDTQYFGPGTRLTVL.

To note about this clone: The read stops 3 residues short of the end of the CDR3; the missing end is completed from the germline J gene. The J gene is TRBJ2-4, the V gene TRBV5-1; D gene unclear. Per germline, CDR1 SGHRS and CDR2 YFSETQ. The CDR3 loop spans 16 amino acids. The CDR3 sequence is CASSLAVGVGTDTQYF. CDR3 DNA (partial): TGCGCCAGCAGCTTGGCCGTGGGTGTCGGCACAGATACT.

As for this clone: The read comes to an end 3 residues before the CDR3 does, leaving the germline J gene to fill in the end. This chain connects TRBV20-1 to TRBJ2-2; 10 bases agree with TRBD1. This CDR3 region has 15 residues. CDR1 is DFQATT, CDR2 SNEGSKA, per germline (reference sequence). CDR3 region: CSARGRTGGEGKLFF. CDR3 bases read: TGCAGTGCTAGAGGAAGGACAGGGGGAGAGGGAAAG.

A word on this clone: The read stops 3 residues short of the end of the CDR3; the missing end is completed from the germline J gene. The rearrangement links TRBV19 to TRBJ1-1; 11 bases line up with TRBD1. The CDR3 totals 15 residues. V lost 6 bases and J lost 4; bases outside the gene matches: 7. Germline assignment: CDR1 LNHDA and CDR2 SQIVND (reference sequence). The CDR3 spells CASRFPGTGGTEAFF. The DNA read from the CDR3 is TGTGCCAGTAGATTCCCCGGGACAGGGGGCACTGAA.

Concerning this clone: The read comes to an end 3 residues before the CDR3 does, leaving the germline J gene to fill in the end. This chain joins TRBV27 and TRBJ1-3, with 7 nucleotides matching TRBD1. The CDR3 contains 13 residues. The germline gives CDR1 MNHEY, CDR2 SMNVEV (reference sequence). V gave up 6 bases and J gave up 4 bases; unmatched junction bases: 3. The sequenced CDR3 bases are TGTGCCAGCAGCCGGACAGGCGGAAACACC. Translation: CASSRTGGNT. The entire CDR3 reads CASSRTGGNTIYF.

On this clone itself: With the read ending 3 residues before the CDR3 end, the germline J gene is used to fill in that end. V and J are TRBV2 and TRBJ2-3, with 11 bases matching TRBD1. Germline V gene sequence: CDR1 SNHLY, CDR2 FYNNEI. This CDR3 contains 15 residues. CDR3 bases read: TGTGCCAGCAGTGAAGCGCGGACAGGGGGCCAGCCG. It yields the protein CASSEARTGGQP. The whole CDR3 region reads CASSEARTGGQPQYF.

The DNA read from the CDR3 is TGCGCCAGCAGCAAGGACAGGGGCAACACCGGGGAG. Translating gives CASSKDRGNTGE. The whole CDR3 is CASSKDRGNTGELFF. The chain carries TRBV5-1 and TRBJ2-2; TRBD1 matches at 9 bases. The missing CDR3 end, 3 residues past where the read stops, is filled in from the germline J gene. The CDR3 loop spans 15 amino acids. Germline CDR1 SGHRS, CDR2 YFSETQ. With 4 bases clipped from V and 2 bases from J, the junction kept 3 bases outside the gene matches.

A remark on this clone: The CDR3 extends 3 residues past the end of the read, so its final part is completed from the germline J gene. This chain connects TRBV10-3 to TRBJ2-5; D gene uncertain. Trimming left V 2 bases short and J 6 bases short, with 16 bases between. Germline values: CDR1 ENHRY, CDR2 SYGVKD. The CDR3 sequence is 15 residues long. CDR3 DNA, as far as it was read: TGTGCCATCAGTGAGAGTGGGCCGGTCGATCAGACC. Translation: CAISESGPVDQT. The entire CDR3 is CAISESGPVDQTQYF.

The CDR3 region is CASSPGLGEAGELFF. Incomplete CDR3 DNA: TGTGCCAGCAGCCCAGGACTAGGGGAGGCCGGGGAG. The chain couples TRBV7-3 to TRBJ2-2; TRBD2 agrees at 7 bases. From the germline J gene comes the end of the CDR3, since the read stops 3 residues before it. The CDR3 is 15 amino acids. The V gene's germline CDR1 is SGHTA and CDR2 FQGTGA. The junction had 9 bases not matched to a gene; V was cut back by 5 bases and J by 6 bases.

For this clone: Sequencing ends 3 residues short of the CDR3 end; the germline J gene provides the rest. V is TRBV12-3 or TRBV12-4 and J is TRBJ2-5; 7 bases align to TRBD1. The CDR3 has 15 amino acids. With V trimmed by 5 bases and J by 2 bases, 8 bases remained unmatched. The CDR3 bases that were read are TGTGCCAGCAGTCCGCCGACAGGGACACAAGAGACC. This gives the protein CASSPPTGTQET. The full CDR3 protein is CASSPPTGTQETQYF.